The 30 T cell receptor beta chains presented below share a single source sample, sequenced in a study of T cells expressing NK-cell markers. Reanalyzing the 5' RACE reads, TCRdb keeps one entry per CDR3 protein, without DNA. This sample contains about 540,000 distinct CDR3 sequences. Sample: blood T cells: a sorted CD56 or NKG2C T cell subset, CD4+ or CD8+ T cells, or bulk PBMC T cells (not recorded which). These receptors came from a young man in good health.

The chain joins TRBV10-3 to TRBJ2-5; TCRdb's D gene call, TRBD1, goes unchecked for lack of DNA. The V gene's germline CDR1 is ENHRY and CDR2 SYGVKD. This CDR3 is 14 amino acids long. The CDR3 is CAISEGTNQETQYF.

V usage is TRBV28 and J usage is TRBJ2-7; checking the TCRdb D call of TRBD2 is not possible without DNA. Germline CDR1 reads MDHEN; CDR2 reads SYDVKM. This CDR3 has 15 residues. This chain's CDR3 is CASSTTSGGSYEQYF. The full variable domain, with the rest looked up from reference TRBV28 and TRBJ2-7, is DVKVTQSSRYLVKRTGEKVFLECVQDMDHENMFWYRQDPGLGLRLIYFSYDVKMKEKGDIPEGYSVSREKKERFSLILESASTNQTSMYLCASSTTSGGSYEQYFGPGTRLTVT.

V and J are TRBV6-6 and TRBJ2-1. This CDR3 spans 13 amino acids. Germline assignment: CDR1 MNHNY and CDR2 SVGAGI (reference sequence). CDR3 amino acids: CASSYAGNNEQFF.

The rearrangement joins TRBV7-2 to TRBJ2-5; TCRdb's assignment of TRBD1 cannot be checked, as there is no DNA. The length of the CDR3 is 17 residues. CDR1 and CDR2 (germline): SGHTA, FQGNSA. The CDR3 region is CASSSKIGTMGGETQYF.

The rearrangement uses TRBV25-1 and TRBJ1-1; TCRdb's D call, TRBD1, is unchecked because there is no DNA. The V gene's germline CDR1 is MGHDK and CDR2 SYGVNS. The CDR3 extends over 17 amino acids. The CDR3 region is CASSESLMRQGGTEAFF.

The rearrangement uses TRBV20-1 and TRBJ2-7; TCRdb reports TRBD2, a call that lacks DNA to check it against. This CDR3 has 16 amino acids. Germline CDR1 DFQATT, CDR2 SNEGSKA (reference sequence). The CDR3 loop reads CSAFSRTSGVIYEQYF.

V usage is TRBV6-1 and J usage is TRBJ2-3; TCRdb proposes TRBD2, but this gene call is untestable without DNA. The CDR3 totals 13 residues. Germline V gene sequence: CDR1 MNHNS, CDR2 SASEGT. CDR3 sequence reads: CASPGLETDTQYF.

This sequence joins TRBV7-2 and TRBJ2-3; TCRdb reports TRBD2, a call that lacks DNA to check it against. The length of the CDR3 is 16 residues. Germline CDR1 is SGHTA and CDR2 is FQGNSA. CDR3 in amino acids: CASSLRTSGISDTQYF.

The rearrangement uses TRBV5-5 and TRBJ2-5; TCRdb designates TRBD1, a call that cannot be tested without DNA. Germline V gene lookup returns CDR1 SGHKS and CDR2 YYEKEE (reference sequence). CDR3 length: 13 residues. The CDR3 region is CASSQTGLETQYF.

The CDR3 sequence is CSASGLAGGPAGLNTGELFF. V usage is TRBV20-1 and J usage is TRBJ2-2; checking the TCRdb D call of TRBD2 is not possible without DNA. The germline gives CDR1 DFQATT, CDR2 SNEGSKA (reference sequence). The CDR3 contains 20 residues.

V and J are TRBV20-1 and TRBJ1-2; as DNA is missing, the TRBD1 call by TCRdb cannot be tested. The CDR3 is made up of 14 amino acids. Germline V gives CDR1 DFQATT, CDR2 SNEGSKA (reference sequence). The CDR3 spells CSARRDRSSSGYTF.

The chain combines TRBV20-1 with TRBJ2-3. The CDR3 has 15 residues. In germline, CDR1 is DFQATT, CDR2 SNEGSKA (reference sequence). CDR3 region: CSARRFSSSTDTQYF.

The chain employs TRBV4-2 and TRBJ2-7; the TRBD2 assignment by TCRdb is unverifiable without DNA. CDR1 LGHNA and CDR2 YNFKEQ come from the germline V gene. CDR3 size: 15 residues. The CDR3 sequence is CASSRGRDSTYEQYF.

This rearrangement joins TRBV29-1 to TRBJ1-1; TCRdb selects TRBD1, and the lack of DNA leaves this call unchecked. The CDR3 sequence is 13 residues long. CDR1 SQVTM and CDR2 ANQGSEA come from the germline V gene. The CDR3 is CSVEDGHPGRAFF.

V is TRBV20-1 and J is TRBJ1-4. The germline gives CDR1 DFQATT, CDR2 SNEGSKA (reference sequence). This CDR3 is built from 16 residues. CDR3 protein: CSASGQKSATNEKLFF.

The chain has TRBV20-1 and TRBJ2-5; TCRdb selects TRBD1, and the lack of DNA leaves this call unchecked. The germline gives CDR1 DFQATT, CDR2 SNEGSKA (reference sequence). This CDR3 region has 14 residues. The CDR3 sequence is CSATQTVSQETQYF.

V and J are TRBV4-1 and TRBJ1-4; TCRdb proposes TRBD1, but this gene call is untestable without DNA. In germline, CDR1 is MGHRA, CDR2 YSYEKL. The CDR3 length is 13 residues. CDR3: CASRELGGEKLFF.

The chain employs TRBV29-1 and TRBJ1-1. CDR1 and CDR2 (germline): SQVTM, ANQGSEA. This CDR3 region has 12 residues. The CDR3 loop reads CSPFGGATEAFF. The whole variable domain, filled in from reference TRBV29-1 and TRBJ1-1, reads SAVISQKPSRDICQRGTSLTIQCQVDSQVTMMFWYRQQPGQSLTLIATANQGSEATYESGFVIDKFPISRPNLTFSTLTVSNMSPEDSSIYLCSPFGGATEAFFGQGTRLTVV.

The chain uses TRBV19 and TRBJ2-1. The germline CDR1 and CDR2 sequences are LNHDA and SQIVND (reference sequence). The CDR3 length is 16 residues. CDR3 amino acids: CASSISSVRTHNEQFF.

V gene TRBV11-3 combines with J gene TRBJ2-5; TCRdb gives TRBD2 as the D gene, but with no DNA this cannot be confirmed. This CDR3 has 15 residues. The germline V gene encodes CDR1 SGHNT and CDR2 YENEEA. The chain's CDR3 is CASSLRAGSQETQYF. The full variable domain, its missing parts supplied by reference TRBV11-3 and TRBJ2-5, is EAGVVQSPRYKIIEKKQPVAFWCNPISGHNTLYWYLQNLGQGPELLIRYENEEAVDDSQLPKDRFSAERLKGVDSTLKIQPAELGDSAVYLCASSLRAGSQETQYFGPGTRLLVL.

CDR3 sequence reads: CSASHSRDRVTDTQYF. This chain joins TRBV20-1 and TRBJ2-3; lacking DNA, the TRBD1 call made by TCRdb goes unchecked. The germline CDR1 and CDR2 sequences are DFQATT and SNEGSKA (reference sequence). The CDR3 is made up of 16 amino acids.

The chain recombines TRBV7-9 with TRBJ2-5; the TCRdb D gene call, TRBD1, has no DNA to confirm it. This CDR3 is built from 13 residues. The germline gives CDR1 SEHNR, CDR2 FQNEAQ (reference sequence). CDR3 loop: CASSFHREETQYF.

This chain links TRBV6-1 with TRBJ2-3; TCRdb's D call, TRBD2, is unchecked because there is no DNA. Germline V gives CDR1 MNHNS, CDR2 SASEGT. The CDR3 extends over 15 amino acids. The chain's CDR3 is CASRGLRKVTDTQYF.

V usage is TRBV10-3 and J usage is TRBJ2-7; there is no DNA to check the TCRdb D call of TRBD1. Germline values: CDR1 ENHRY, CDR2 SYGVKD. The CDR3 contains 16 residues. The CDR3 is CAIRATSGQGTYEQYF.

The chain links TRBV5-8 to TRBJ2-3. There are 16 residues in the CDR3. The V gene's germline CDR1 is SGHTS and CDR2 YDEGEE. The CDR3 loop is CASSLSTTINTDTQYF.

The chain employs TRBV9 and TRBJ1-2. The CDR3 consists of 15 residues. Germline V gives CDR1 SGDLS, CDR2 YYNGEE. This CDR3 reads CASSVGTDQSYGYTF.

CDR3 loop: CAISGRTSGSTGELFF. This chain connects TRBV10-3 to TRBJ2-2; as DNA is missing, the TRBD2 call by TCRdb cannot be tested. The CDR3 length is 16 residues. Germline values: CDR1 ENHRY, CDR2 SYGVKD.

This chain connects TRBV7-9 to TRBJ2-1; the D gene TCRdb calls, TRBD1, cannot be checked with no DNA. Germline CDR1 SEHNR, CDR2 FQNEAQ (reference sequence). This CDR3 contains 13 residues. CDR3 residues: CASRDSGYNEQFF.

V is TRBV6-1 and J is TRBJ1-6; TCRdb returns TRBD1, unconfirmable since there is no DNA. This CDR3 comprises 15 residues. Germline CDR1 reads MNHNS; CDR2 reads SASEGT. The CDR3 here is CASRESRALNSPLHF.

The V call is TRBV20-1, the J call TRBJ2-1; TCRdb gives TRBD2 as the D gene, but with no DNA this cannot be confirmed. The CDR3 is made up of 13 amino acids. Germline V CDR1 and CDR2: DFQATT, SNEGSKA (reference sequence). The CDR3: CSARGGLAGEQFF.